These 14 T cell receptor beta chains were all obtained from the same sample, sequenced in a study of molecular identifiers for immune sequencing clone quantification. MiXCR, applied by TCRdb to the PCR reads, yields one record per CDR3 protein. The sample yields about 320,000 distinct CDR3 sequences, roughly 23% seen once. The material sequenced was naive CD8+ T cells from blood, with Jurkat cell RNA spiked in. This sample's subset: FACS-sorted CD8+CD4-CCR7+CD45RA+ naive T cells. The receptor source for this set is a human donor in good health. Some libraries in this study had Jurkat cell RNA spiked in.

This clonotype was picked up a small number of times. The V gene is TRBV7-9, the J gene TRBJ2-5; D ambiguous. There are 13 residues in the CDR3. Trimming pared 8 bases from V and 5 bases from J, leaving 15 bases between. Per germline, CDR1 SEHNR and CDR2 FQNEAQ (reference sequence). For the CDR3, the DNA is TGTGCCAGCGGCAACCCTGGATTCGAGACCCAGTACTTC. Its translation is CASGNPGFETQYF.

The J gene is TRBJ2-3, the V gene TRBV11-2; 8 nucleotides align to TRBD2. The ends lost 4 bases at V and 5 bases at J; junction bases unmatched: 8. Germline CDR1 and CDR2: SGHAT and FQNNGV. The CDR3 spans 15 residues. CDR3 loop: CASSYTSGGGDTQYF. CDR3 DNA: TGTGCCAGCAGCTACACTAGCGGAGGTGGAGATACGCAGTATTTT.

On this clonotype: A much larger clone is a single base away; this may be a read error. The rearrangement joins TRBV19 to TRBJ2-1; no definite D call. The V gene's germline CDR1 is LNHDA and CDR2 SQIVND (reference sequence). The CDR3 has 14 amino acids. The DNA for the CDR3 is TGTGCCAGTAGTATCCTCGACGGTGACAATGAGCAGCTCTTC. This codes for CASSILDGDNEQLF.

This clonotype was seen repeatedly, ten times or more. This chain joins TRBV4-2 and TRBJ1-5; D is unresolved. This CDR3 is built from 15 residues. Trimming left V 0 bases short and J 6 bases short, with 12 bases between. CDR1 LGHNA and CDR2 YNFKEQ come from the germline V gene. Here the CDR3 reads CASSQENRVVQPQHF. CDR3 DNA: TGTGCCAGCAGCCAAGAAAACCGGGTCGTTCAGCCCCAGCATTTT.

This clonotype was observed many times. This chain joins TRBV7-9 and TRBJ2-2; the match to TRBD2 covers 7 bases. The CDR3 covers 16 residues. The germline CDR1 and CDR2 sequences are SEHNR and FQNEAQ (reference sequence). J lost 4 bases, V lost 5 bases, and 10 bases had no gene match. CDR3 in amino acids: CASSARGAGITGELFF. In DNA, the CDR3 is TGTGCCAGCAGCGCAAGAGGAGCGGGGATCACCGGGGAGCTGTTTTTT.

This clonotype was detected many times. Here the CDR3 reads CASSLATSGDYEQYF. As DNA, the CDR3 is TGTGCCAGCAGCTTAGCGACTAGCGGGGACTACGAGCAGTACTTC. The gene calls are TRBV7-2 and TRBJ2-7, with TRBD2 identical over 11 bases. Germline V CDR1 and CDR2: SGHTA, FQGNSA. The CDR3 covers 15 residues. The junction had 1 base not matched to a gene; V was cut back by 0 bases and J by 3 bases.

This clonotype was recorded at least ten times. The chain employs TRBV4-1 and TRBJ2-2; TRBD1 aligns across 8 bases. This CDR3 region has 15 residues. Trimming took 5 bases from V and 3 from J; bases not matched to a gene: 5. Germline lookup yields CDR1 MGHRA and CDR2 YSYEKL. CDR3 sequence: CASSWTGSDTGELFF. In DNA form, the CDR3 reads TGCGCCAGCAGCTGGACAGGGTCGGACACCGGGGAGCTGTTTTTT.

There are a few counts of this clonotype. The chain is built from TRBV29-1 and TRBJ2-7; 9 positions match TRBD1. Looked up from germline, CDR1 is SQVTM and CDR2 is ANQGSEA. V lost 6 bases, J lost 4 bases, and 10 bases stayed unmatched. There are 14 residues in the CDR3. CDR3 sequence: CSVAPGQGMYEQYF. Written as DNA, the CDR3 is TGCAGCGTAGCACCGGGACAGGGAATGTACGAGCAGTACTTC.

The chain employs TRBV5-1 and TRBJ2-1, with D perhaps matching TRBD1 (6 bases). The germline V and J ends were trimmed by 3 bases and 0 bases, with 16 bases remaining between them. In germline, CDR1 is SGHRS, CDR2 YFSETQ. The CDR3 is 17 amino acids. The CDR3 DNA follows: TGCGCCAGCAGCTCACCCCCAGTGGGGGCCTCCTACAATGAGCAGTTCTTC. Its translation is CASSSPPVGASYNEQFF.

V is TRBV27 and J is TRBJ2-7; 8 bases line up with TRBD1. The ends lost 7 bases at V and 6 bases at J; junction bases unmatched: 11. This CDR3 is 14 amino acids long. Germline V gene data show CDR1 as MNHEY and CDR2 as SMNVEV (reference sequence). This chain's CDR3 is CASMWAGGPGEQYF. Here the CDR3 DNA reads TGTGCCAGCATGTGGGCAGGGGGCCCGGGCGAGCAGTACTTC.

The chain combines TRBV4-1 with TRBJ2-2; 8 nucleotides line up with TRBD2. V was pared by 4 bases and J by 1 base, with 8 bases of the junction left unmatched. The CDR3 runs to 17 residues. The germline V gene has CDR1 MGHRA and CDR2 YSYEKL. CDR3 sequence: CASSPLARGENTGELFF. The DNA for the CDR3 is TGCGCCAGCAGCCCGTTGGCGCGGGGGGAGAACACCGGGGAGCTGTTTTTT.

A note on this clonotype: Possible read error: a much larger clone is one base away. The conserved phenylalanine or tryptophan normally closing the CDR3 is absent here, so this likely arose from a read error. CDR3: CASSLEGTSYEQYC. The DNA for the CDR3 is TGTGCCAGCAGCTTAGAGGGGACCTCCTACGAGCAGTACTGC. The gene calls are TRBV7-9 and TRBJ2-7, with D possibly called TRBD1 or TRBD2 (5 bases each). The length of the CDR3 is 14 residues. CDR1 SEHNR and CDR2 FQNEAQ come from the germline V gene (reference sequence). The ends were cut back, 1 base at V and 0 bases at J, with 7 bases in the middle.

Many counts were recorded for this clonotype. This chain uses TRBV4-1 with TRBJ2-1; D is undetermined. This CDR3 contains 15 residues. Germline V lookup: CDR1 MGHRA, CDR2 YSYEKL. Trimming left V 0 bases short and J 6 bases short, with 12 bases between. The CDR3 loop is CASSQEPTRSNEQFF. CDR3 bases: TGCGCCAGCAGCCAAGAGCCGACTCGTTCCAATGAGCAGTTCTTC.

This clonotype was observed many times. The genes are TRBV29-1 and TRBJ2-5; TRBD2 is a possible D gene (5 bases). V was trimmed by 2 bases and J by 0 bases, leaving 25 bases between them. This CDR3 is built from 19 residues. Germline CDR1 and CDR2: SQVTM and ANQGSEA. The CDR3 reads CSVEQGLPHIRWDQETQYF. As DNA, the CDR3 is TGCAGCGTTGAACAAGGACTGCCGCATATTCGCTGGGACCAAGAGACCCAGTACTTC.